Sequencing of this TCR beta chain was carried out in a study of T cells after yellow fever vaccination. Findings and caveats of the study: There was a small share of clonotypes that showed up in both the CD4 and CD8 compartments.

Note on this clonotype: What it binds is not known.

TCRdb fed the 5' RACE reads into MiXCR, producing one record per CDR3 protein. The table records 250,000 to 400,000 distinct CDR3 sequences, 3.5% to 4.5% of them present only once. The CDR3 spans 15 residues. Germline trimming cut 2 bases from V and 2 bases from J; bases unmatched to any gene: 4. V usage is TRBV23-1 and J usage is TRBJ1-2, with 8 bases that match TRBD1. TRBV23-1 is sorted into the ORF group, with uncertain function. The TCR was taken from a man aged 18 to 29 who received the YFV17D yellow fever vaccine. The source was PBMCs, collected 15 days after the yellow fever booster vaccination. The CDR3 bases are TGCGCCAGCAGTCAACCGACAGGGGTGAACTATGGCTACACCTTC. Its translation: CASSQPTGVNYGYTF.